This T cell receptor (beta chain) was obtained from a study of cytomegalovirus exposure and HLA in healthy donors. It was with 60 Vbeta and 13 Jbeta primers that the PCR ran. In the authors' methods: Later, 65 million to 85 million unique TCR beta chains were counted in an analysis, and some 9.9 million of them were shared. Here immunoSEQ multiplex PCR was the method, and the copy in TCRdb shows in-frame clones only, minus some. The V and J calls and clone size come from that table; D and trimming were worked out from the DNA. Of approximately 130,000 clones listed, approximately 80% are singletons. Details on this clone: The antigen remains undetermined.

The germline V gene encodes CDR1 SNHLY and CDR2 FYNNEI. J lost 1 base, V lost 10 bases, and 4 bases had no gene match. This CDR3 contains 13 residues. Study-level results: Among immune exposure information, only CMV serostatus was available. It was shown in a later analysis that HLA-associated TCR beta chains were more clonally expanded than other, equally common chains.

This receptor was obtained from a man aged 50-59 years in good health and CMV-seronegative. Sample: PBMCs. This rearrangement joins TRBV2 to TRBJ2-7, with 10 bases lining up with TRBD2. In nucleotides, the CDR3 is TGTGCCACTCAGCGGGGGGGGTCCTACGAGCAGTACTTC. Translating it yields CATQRGGSYEQYF.